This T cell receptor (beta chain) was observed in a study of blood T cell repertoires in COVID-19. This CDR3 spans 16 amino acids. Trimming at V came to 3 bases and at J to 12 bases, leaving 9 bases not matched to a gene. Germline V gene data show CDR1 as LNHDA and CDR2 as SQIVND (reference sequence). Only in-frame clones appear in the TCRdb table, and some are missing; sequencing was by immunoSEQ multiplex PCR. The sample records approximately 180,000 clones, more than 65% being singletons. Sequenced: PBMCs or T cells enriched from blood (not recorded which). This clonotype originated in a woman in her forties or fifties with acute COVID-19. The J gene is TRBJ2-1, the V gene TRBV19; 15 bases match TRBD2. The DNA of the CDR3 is TGTGCCAGTAGTATTCAATCCGGGACTAGCGGGGGGAGGCAGTTCTTC. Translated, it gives CASSIQSGTSGGRQFF.